This T cell receptor (beta chain) comes out of a study of immune cell composition in non-small cell lung cancer. To note about this clone: The target antigen is unknown.

Findings and limits, study-wide: Smoking pack-years did not significantly correlate with tumour TCR-beta clonality. It was not proven that tumour-reactive clones equal dominant tumour-associated clones. Squamous lung tumours showed higher top 10 clone scores and clonality than adenocarcinomas.

Measured with immunoSEQ multiplex PCR; TCRdb has only the in-frame clones, and not every one. Among around 2,800 clones listed, around 70% were seen once. Germline trimming cut 5 bases from V and 11 bases from J; bases unmatched to any gene: 9. There are 12 residues in the CDR3. Per germline, CDR1 SGDLS and CDR2 YYNGEE. Input material: lung tumor tissue. This sequence was found in a human donor with non-small cell lung cancer. The chain combines TRBV9 with TRBJ1-2, with 7 positions matching TRBD1. The CDR3 nucleotides read TGTGCCAGCAGTCGAGACAGGGAAGGGTACACCTTC. It specifies CASSRDREGYTF.